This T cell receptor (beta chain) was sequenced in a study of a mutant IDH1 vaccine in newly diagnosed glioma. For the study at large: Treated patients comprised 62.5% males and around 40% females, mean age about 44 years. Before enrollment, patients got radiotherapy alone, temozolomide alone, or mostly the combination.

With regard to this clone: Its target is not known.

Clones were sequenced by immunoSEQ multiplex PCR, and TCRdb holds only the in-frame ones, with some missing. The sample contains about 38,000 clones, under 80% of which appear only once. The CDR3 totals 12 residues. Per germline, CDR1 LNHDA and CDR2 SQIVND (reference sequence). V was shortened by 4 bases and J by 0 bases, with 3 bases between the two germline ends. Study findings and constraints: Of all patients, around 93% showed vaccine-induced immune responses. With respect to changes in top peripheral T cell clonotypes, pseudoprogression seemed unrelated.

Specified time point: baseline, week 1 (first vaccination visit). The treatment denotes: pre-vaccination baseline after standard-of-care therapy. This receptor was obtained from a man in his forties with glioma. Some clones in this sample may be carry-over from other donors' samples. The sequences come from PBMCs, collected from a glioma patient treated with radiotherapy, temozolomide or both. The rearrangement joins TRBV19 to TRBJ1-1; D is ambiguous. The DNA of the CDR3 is TGTGCCAGTAGTAGGGTGAACACTGAAGCTTTCTTT. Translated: CASSRVNTEAFF.